The rows below give T cell receptor beta chains drawn from one sample of a study of beta chain features in type 1 diabetes. Repertoires were generated with immunoSEQ multiplex PCR, while TCRdb's copy carries only in-frame clones and drops some. Found here are hundreds of thousands of clones, about 16% of them singletons; the top ten hold 0.07% to 0.095%. What was sequenced was naive CD4+ T cells from blood. These receptors came from a man aged 18 to 29 in good health. Each CDR3 is given with its conserved first and last residue. The order of the fields is CDR3 protein, CDR3 DNA, J gene, clone size, D gene, V gene. The D gene is left open where the match is weak. Clone size is not always given. Where it is, it says once, few, many or a class for expanded clones.

CAISTGDTQYF | TGTGCCATCAGCACAGGGGATACGCAGTATTTT | TRBJ2-3 | few | NA | TRBV6-5
CATSRVAQATGELFF | TGTGCCACCAGCAGAGTCGCCCAGGCGACCGGGGAGCTGTTTTTT | TRBJ2-2 | NA | NA | TRBV15
CASSFRQEFSYEQYF | TGTGCCAGCAGCTTCCGACAGGAATTCTCCTACGAGCAGTACTTC | TRBJ2-7 | NA | NA | TRBV11-3
CASRRDNKWGYTF | TGTGCCAGCCGACGGGACAATAAGTGGGGCTACACCTTC | TRBJ1-2 | few | NA | TRBV2
CASSPTGTAPQETQYF | TGCGCCAGCAGCCCAACGGGTACAGCGCCCCAAGAGACCCAGTACTTC | TRBJ2-5 | NA | NA | TRBV5-1
CASSLGSGLADFYNEQFF | TGTGCCAGCAGTTTAGGCTCGGGACTAGCGGACTTCTACAATGAGCAGTTCTTC | TRBJ2-1 | few | TRBD2 | TRBV27
CAWSAWFEAFF | TGTGCCTGGAGTGCTTGGTTTGAAGCTTTCTTT | TRBJ1-1 | NA | NA | TRBV30
CASSHGSHSAYACLGWEQYF | TGCGCCAGCAGCCACGGGTCTCACTCTGCCTACGCTTGTTTAGGTTGGGAGCAGTACTTC | TRBJ2-7 | NA | NA | TRBV23-1
CASSSGLRQGDSFF | TGTGCCAGCAGCTCCGGCCTGAGACAGGGGGACTCTTTCTTT | TRBJ1-1 | NA | TRBD1 | TRBV13
CAISERETGRIFAGYTF | TGTGCCATCAGTGAGCGGGAGACAGGGAGGATATTCGCGGGCTACACCTTC | TRBJ1-2 | NA | TRBD1 | TRBV10-3
CASSQQGNQPQHF | TGCGCCAGCAGCCAGCAAGGGAATCAGCCCCAGCATTTT | TRBJ1-5 | few | NA | TRBV5-1
CSVRTGDQPQHF | TGCAGCGTCCGGACAGGGGATCAGCCCCAGCATTTT | TRBJ1-5 | few | TRBD1 | TRBV29-1
CASSYRDRSHGYTF | TGTGCCAGCAGTTACAGGGACAGGTCCCATGGCTACACCTTC | TRBJ1-2 | NA | TRBD1 | TRBV6-5
CASSHWGNTEAFF | TGTGCCAGCAGCCACTGGGGGAACACTGAAGCTTTCTTT | TRBJ1-1 | NA | NA | TRBV14
CASSLRDITYEQYF | TGTGCCAGCAGCTTGAGGGACATTACCTACGAGCAGTACTTC | TRBJ2-7 | few | NA | TRBV5-4
CASSVGGDIPHQPQHF | TGTGCCAGCAGCGTTGGGGGGGATATTCCACATCAGCCCCAGCATTTT | TRBJ1-5 | few | NA | TRBV5-4
CASRPGQGYGYTF | TGTGCCAGCAGGCCTGGACAGGGGTATGGCTACACCTTC | TRBJ1-2 | NA | TRBD1 | TRBV28
CASSLYQNYGYTF | TGTGCCAGCAGTTTATACCAGAACTATGGCTACACCTTC | TRBJ1-2 | NA | NA | TRBV28
CASSPKVAGAWNEQFF | TGTGCCAGCAGCCCCAAGGTAGCGGGAGCCTGGAATGAGCAGTTCTTC | TRBJ2-1 | many | TRBD2 | TRBV7-9
CASSVGRNTEAFF | TGTGCCAGCAGCGTAGGCCGGAACACTGAAGCTTTCTTT | TRBJ1-1 | NA | NA | TRBV9
CASSLGPQGASGYEQYF | TGTGCCAGCAGCTTAGGTCCACAGGGGGCGAGTGGCTACGAGCAGTACTTC | TRBJ2-7 | few | TRBD1 | TRBV7-2
CASSEGTMTDTQYF | TGTGCCAGCAGTGAGGGGACAATGACAGATACGCAGTATTTT | TRBJ2-3 | few | NA | TRBV2
CSVRVFASSGANVLTF | TGCAGCGTTCGCGTATTTGCGAGCTCTGGGGCCAACGTCCTGACTTTC | TRBJ2-6 | NA | NA | TRBV29-1
CSVGLGYNEQFF | TGCAGCGTTGGTTTGGGGTACAATGAGCAGTTCTTC | TRBJ2-1 | few | NA | TRBV29-1
CASSSRQGSNQPQHF | TGTGCCAGCAGCAGTCGACAGGGGAGCAATCAGCCCCAGCATTTT | TRBJ1-5 | few | TRBD1 | TRBV7-8
CASIVGQGYTDTQYF | TGTGCCAGCATCGTGGGACAGGGGTACACAGATACGCAGTATTTT | TRBJ2-3 | few | TRBD1 | TRBV28
CAWSVWGYTF | TGTGCCTGGAGTGTATGGGGCTACACCTTC | TRBJ1-2 | few | NA | TRBV30
CASSPQGSGTEAFF | TGTGCCAGCAGTCCGCAGGGTTCGGGCACTGAAGCTTTCTTT | TRBJ1-1 | NA | NA | TRBV27
CASSPGGSPYGYTF | TGCGCCAGCAGCCCGGGTGGCAGTCCCTATGGCTACACCTTC | TRBJ1-2 | few | NA | TRBV5-1
CASSVTGDRLDTQYF | TGTGCCAGCAGCGTAACGGGGGACAGGTTAGATACGCAGTATTTT | TRBJ2-3 | NA | TRBD1 | TRBV9
CASSQVLLSSGNTIYF | TGCGCCAGCAGCCAAGTGTTGCTAAGCTCTGGAAACACCATATATTTT | TRBJ1-3 | few | NA | TRBV4-3
CASNPRGRSGETQYF | TGTGCCAGCAACCCCCGGGGGAGGTCAGGAGAGACCCAGTACTTC | TRBJ2-5 | NA | NA | TRBV11-1
CAWSFGAGEQFF | TGTGCCTGGAGTTTTGGAGCAGGTGAGCAGTTCTTC | TRBJ2-1 | NA | NA | TRBV30
CASSVATVQGMNTGAFF | TGTGCCAGCAGCGTAGCTACCGTGCAGGGGATGAACACTGGAGCTTTCTTT | TRBJ1-1 | NA | NA | TRBV9
CASSEGVYEQYF | TGTGCCAGCAGTGAGGGCGTCTACGAGCAGTACTTC | TRBJ2-7 | few | NA | TRBV2
CASSSLGDGELFF | TGTGCCAGCAGCTCCCTGGGCGACGGGGAGCTGTTTTTT | TRBJ2-2 | few | NA | TRBV7-3
CASSPTGLNSPLHF | TGCGCCAGCAGCCCGACAGGGTTAAATTCACCCCTCCACTTT | TRBJ1-6 | few | TRBD1 | TRBV4-3
CAWARYRGNSPLHF | TGTGCCTGGGCGAGGTACAGGGGGAATTCACCCCTCCACTTT | TRBJ1-6 | NA | TRBD1 | TRBV30
CASSKLAGGNEQFF | TGTGCCAGCAGCAAACTAGCGGGAGGGAATGAGCAGTTCTTC | TRBJ2-1 | NA | TRBD2 | TRBV7-2
CASSAGQRNQPQHF | TGTGCCAGCAGCGCGGGACAGCGCAATCAGCCCCAGCATTTT | TRBJ1-5 | NA | TRBD1 | TRBV9
CASSLGGHQYF | TGTGCCAGCAGCCTAGGGGGACATCAGTACTTC | TRBJ2-4 | few | NA | TRBV7-2
CASRVLTSTGELFF | TGTGCCAGCAGGGTACTGACTAGCACCGGGGAGCTGTTTTTT | TRBJ2-2 | NA | NA | TRBV2
CASSSLASGGKQYF | TGCGCCAGCAGTTCTTTAGCCTCCGGGGGTAAGCAGTACTTC | TRBJ2-7 | NA | NA | TRBV5-1
CASSLVGGNTGELFF | TGTGCCAGCAGTTTAGTAGGGGGCAACACCGGGGAGCTGTTTTTT | TRBJ2-2 | few | TRBD1 | TRBV27
CASSPLDGGLNTEAFF | TGTGCCAGCTCACCACTTGACGGGGGGTTGAACACTGAAGCTTTCTTT | TRBJ1-1 | few | NA | TRBV18
CAISDIRAGGHGYTF | TGTGCCATCAGTGATATCCGGGCAGGGGGCCATGGCTACACCTTC | TRBJ1-2 | few | TRBD1 | TRBV10-3
CAWIPSASPPALHF | TGTGCCTGGATCCCATCGGCGTCGCCACCGGCCCTCCACTTT | TRBJ1-6 | NA | NA | TRBV30
CASSSPGTVKIDF | TGTGCCAGCAGCTCCCCCGGGACAGTTAAGATCGACTTC | TRBJ2-7 | NA | TRBD1 | TRBV7-2
CASSPRVPPSTGELFF | TGCGCCAGCAGCCCCAGGGTGCCCCCCAGCACCGGGGAGCTGTTTTTT | TRBJ2-2 | NA | NA | TRBV4-1
CSVGAGGGSYEQYF | TGCAGCGTTGGGGCGGGAGGAGGGTCCTACGAGCAGTACTTC | TRBJ2-7 | NA | TRBD2 | TRBV29-1
CASSLAILAGGYNEQFF | TGTGCCAGCAGCTTAGCGATACTAGCGGGAGGGTACAATGAGCAGTTCTTC | TRBJ2-1 | NA | TRBD2 | TRBV7-2
CASSLQGFSYEQYF | TGTGCCAGCAGCTTACAGGGGTTTTCCTACGAGCAGTACTTC | TRBJ2-7 | NA | NA | TRBV11-3